This T cell receptor (beta chain) was obtained from a study of shared clonotypes between healthy human individuals. Study-wide results and limits: Only blood underwent sampling, and tissue repertoires likely differ.

Method: immunoSEQ multiplex PCR; TCRdb's copy keeps in-frame clones and lacks some. The table lists approximately 1.5 million clones, 98% of them singletons. The CDR3 contains 14 residues. Healthy adults negative for HIV, lacking recent acute infections or vaccinations, served as donors. A word on this clone: The antigen is not known.

The sequence was collected from a man in his thirties or forties in good health. The chain links TRBV21-1 to TRBJ2-3; the table assigns TRBD1, which was not confirmed against the DNA. TRBV21-1 is a pseudogene. Sequenced: naive CD4+ T cells sorted from blood. The subset was: CD45RA+ positively selected. CDR3 coding DNA: TGTGCCAGCAGCAAAGTCCCGTCAGCAGATACGCAGTATTTT. Encoded protein: CASSKVPSADTQYF.